The 18 T cell receptor beta chains presented below share a single source sample, sequenced in a study of T-cell reconstitution after alpha-beta-depleted transplantation in children (dated by TCRdb to between 2015 and 2016). The library was prepared using PCR. The data were produced on an Illumina HiSeq 2500. TCR libraries were prepared with molecular barcoding, using unique molecular identifiers to normalize TCRbeta repertoire quantification. In TCRdb, the public reads were trimmed at Q25 with fastp and aligned with MiXCR, with productive beta chains retained. Every CDR3 protein is listed once, alongside the most common genes and DNA of its rows. This sample gives 300,000 to 400,000 distinct CDR3 sequences in total; roughly 15% of them show up just once. The ten largest clones capture roughly 4.5% of the sample. The specimen comprised PBMCs, sampled from the stem cell graft. The receptors were gathered from a human donor who donated a stem cell graft to a child with Fanconi anemia.

A word on this clonotype: The CDR3 does not close with the conserved phenylalanine or tryptophan, likely indicating a read error. This sequence joins TRBV7-2 and TRBJ2-1; no firm D call. Germline lookup yields CDR1 SGHTA and CDR2 FQGNSA. This CDR3 is 15 amino acids long. Trimming took off 7 bases at V and 3 bases at J, with 16 bases between the two ends. The CDR3 DNA follows: TGTGCCAGCACCGAAGCGCCAACTCTCTACAATGAGCAGTTCCTC. Protein sequence: CASTEAPTLYNEQFL.

The chain joins TRBV12-3 or TRBV12-4 to TRBJ1-1; no reliable D call. The V end lost 6 bases, the J end lost 3 bases, and 14 bases lay between the germline ends. CDR3 length: 14 residues. The CDR3 bases are TGTGCCAGCAGCTCCTCATCGGGTGACACTGAAGCTTTCTTT. Translation: CASSSSSGDTEAFF.

This clonotype was observed at least ten times. The chain combines TRBV20-1 with TRBJ2-3; TRBD1 is a possible D gene (6 bases). This CDR3 is built from 15 residues. The ends were cut back, 0 bases at V and 2 bases at J, with 12 bases in the middle. Per the germline V gene, CDR1 is DFQATT and CDR2 is SNEGSKA (reference sequence). CDR3 sequence (DNA): TGCAGTGCTAGAGACAACAGGGTGTCCACAGATACGCAGTATTTT. Protein product: CSARDNRVSTDTQYF.

This clonotype was detected ten times or more. V and J are TRBV5-1 and TRBJ2-4, with a tentative D call TRBD1 (6 bases). Germline CDR1 SGHRS, CDR2 YFSETQ. The CDR3 consists of 19 residues. With 4 bases removed from V and 0 bases from J, the gap between germline ends came to 23 bases. CDR3 protein: CASSPEATGTFLAKNIQYF. The CDR3 DNA reads as TGCGCCAGCAGCCCCGAGGCGACAGGTACCTTTCTAGCCAAAAACATTCAGTACTTC.

This chain joins TRBV15 and TRBJ2-5, with D hard to call. CDR3 length: 12 amino acids. Trimming removed 1 base at V and 5 bases at J, with 5 bases between. Germline lookup yields CDR1 LNHNV and CDR2 YYDKDF (reference sequence). The CDR3 region has the DNA TGTGCCACCAGCAGAGGAACGGAGACCCAGTACTTC. Encoded protein: CATSRGTETQYF.

The chain carries TRBV2 and TRBJ2-3, with a weak D call TRBD1 (5 bases). Looked up from germline, CDR1 is SNHLY and CDR2 is FYNNEI. This CDR3 is 14 amino acids long. V shed 9 bases and J shed 2 bases, with 15 bases lying between them. This CDR3 reads CARESTDFTDTQYF. CDR3 coding DNA: TGTGCCAGGGAATCGACAGACTTCACAGATACGCAGTATTTT.

CDR3 sequence reads: CASSNLNTIYF. The DNA for the CDR3 is TGTGCCAGCAGTAACCTAAACACCATATATTTT. The chain carries TRBV6-6 and TRBJ1-3, with D uncertain. Trimming stripped 5 bases from V and 6 bases from J, with 5 bases between. Per the germline V gene, CDR1 is MNHNY and CDR2 is SVGAGI (reference sequence). The CDR3 sequence is 11 residues long.

In its sample, this clonotype was seen a few times. The chain employs TRBV29-1 and TRBJ2-1; D is possibly TRBD2 (5 bases). This CDR3 comprises 15 residues. Trimming shortened V by 6 bases and J by 4 bases, and 19 bases separated the two germline ends. Germline V gene lookup returns CDR1 SQVTM and CDR2 ANQGSEA. CDR3 DNA: TGCAGCGTGCAAACTCCCGGCGGGTTTTACAATGAGCAGTTCTTC. Its protein product is CSVQTPGGFYNEQFF.

In this sample, this clonotype turned up many times. The chain joins TRBV24-1 to TRBJ2-3, with D perhaps TRBD1 or TRBD2 (5 bases each). This CDR3 has 14 amino acids. V lost 2 bases to trimming and J lost 4 bases, with 9 bases between them. The germline V gene encodes CDR1 KGHDR and CDR2 SFDVKD. For the CDR3, the DNA is TGTGCCACCAGTGATTCATGGGACCCAGATACGCAGTATTTT. Its translation: CATSDSWDPDTQYF.

This clonotype was counted at least ten times. The CDR3 is CASSDGPVSEQFF. The DNA of the CDR3 is TGTGCCAGCAGCGACGGACCGGTTTCGGAGCAGTTCTTC. This chain connects TRBV9 to TRBJ2-1; D gene uncertain. Germline assignment: CDR1 SGDLS and CDR2 YYNGEE. V lost 3 bases and J lost 10, with 14 bases in between. The CDR3 extends over 13 amino acids.

This clonotype has more than one count but fewer than ten. This CDR3 reads CATSSWGSTNEKLFF. CDR3 nucleotides: TGTGCCACCAGCAGTTGGGGCTCAACTAATGAAAAACTGTTTTTT. V and J are TRBV15 and TRBJ1-4; D possibly corresponds to TRBD1 (5 bases). The CDR3 sequence is 15 residues long. From germline, CDR1 is LNHNV and CDR2 YYDKDF (reference sequence). The V end lost 3 bases, the J end lost 0 bases, and 8 bases lay between the germline ends.

This clonotype was found a few times. The CDR3 spells CASRPQMTGPIADTQYF. CDR3 bases: TGTGCCAGCAGACCCCAAATGACAGGTCCCATTGCGGATACGCAGTATTTT. V and J are TRBV6-2 or TRBV6-3 and TRBJ2-3; D is possibly TRBD1 (6 bases). The V gene lost 6 bases and the J gene lost 6 bases, with 25 bases spanning the gap. Germline V CDR1 and CDR2: MNHEY, SVGEGT. The CDR3 runs 17 residues.

A few counts support this clonotype. The V gene is TRBV28, the J gene TRBJ1-2; the D is unclear. Germline CDR1 and CDR2: MDHEN and SYDVKM. V was clipped by 1 base and J by 4 bases, with 7 bases between them. CDR3 length: 13 amino acids. CDR3 nucleotide sequence: TGTGCCAGCAGTTTATTATTGGGCTATGGCTACACCTTC. This codes for CASSLLLGYGYTF.

This clonotype was recorded a few times. The V call is TRBV6-2 or TRBV6-3, the J call TRBJ2-3, with a possible D match to TRBD1 (6 bases). Trimming took 6 bases from V and 3 from J, leaving 19 bases between them. Germline V gene data show CDR1 as MNHEY and CDR2 as SVGEGT. This CDR3 has 16 residues. The CDR3 DNA reads TGTGCCAGCAGCCGCGGCCGGGCCCAGGGGACAGATACGCAGTATTTT. It codes for CASSRGRAQGTDTQYF.

This clonotype was counted between two and nine times. The rearrangement links TRBV18 to TRBJ1-2; no definite D call. Trimming took 3 bases from V and 4 from J, leaving 15 bases between them. The CDR3 runs 15 residues. From germline, CDR1 is KGHSH and CDR2 LQKENI. In DNA form, the CDR3 reads TGTGCCAGCTCACCCCCCTCCGTCCCCCTCTATGGCTACACCTTC. This translates into CASSPPSVPLYGYTF.

The chain is built from TRBV6-2 or TRBV6-3 and TRBJ2-1, with D maybe TRBD1 (8 bases). This CDR3 has 16 residues. Germline values: CDR1 MNHEY, CDR2 SVGEGT. The germline V and J ends were trimmed by 8 bases and 7 bases, with 24 bases remaining between them. The CDR3 coding sequence is TGTGCCAGCTCCGAACCCGGGCGGGGGACAGGAAATGAGCAGTTCTTC. Its protein product is CASSEPGRGTGNEQFF.

This clonotype has a handful of counts. V gene TRBV2 combines with J gene TRBJ1-2, with 7 bases identical to TRBD1. J was trimmed by 3 bases and V by 6 bases; bases with no gene match: 10. Germline CDR1 reads SNHLY; CDR2 reads FYNNEI. The CDR3 length is 15 residues. The CDR3: CASRSDREVDYGYTF. DNA of the CDR3: TGTGCCAGCAGATCCGACAGGGAGGTAGACTATGGCTACACCTTC.

The rearrangement uses TRBV5-6 and TRBJ1-4, with 8 bases lining up with TRBD1. Per the germline V gene, CDR1 is SGHDT and CDR2 is YYEEEE. V shed 0 bases, J shed 6 bases, and the junction held 1 base outside the gene matches. The CDR3 spans 14 residues. The CDR3 coding sequence is TGTGCCAGCAGCTTGGGCAGGGGGCATGAAAAACTGTTTTTT. It codes for CASSLGRGHEKLFF.